These T cell receptor beta chains were read from a single sample in a study of radiation and T cells in renal cell carcinoma. The protocol was immunoSEQ multiplex PCR, while the TCRdb copy is restricted to in-frame clones and leaves out a portion. Of about 59,000 clones listed, more than 60% are singletons. The sequences come from blood, collected from a patient whose treatment included radiotherapy and nephrectomy. The receptors originated from a man aged 55 to 70 with renal cell carcinoma. Both conserved end residues are part of each CDR3. The D gene is left open where the match is weak. Clone size is not always given. Where it is, it says once, few, many or a class for expanded clones.

>TRBJ1-4|TRBV6-1|.|TRBD1
CASSGTGRLFTNEKLFF
TGTGCCAGCAGTGGGACAGGCCGGCTATTCACTAATGAAAAACTGTTTTTT
>TRBJ1-2|TRBV30|.|.
CAWSTPYGYTF
TGTGCCTGGAGTACACCTTATGGCTACACCTTC
>TRBJ2-1|TRBV19|.|.
CASSRRLIGNEQFF
TGTGCCAGTAGTAGAAGGCTCATCGGCAATGAGCAGTTCTTC
>TRBJ1-2|TRBV13|.|.
CASSLDGPSYGYTF
TGTGCCAGCAGCTTAGACGGACCGTCCTATGGCTACACCTTC
>TRBJ1-2|TRBV23-1|.|.
CASNSPRGRGYTF
TGCGCCAGCAATTCGCCGAGGGGGAGAGGCTACACCTTC
>TRBJ1-1|TRBV30|few|.
CAWSLGPVGNTEAFF
TGTGCCTGGAGTCTGGGGCCGGTCGGGAACACTGAAGCTTTCTTT
>TRBJ2-1|TRBV2|.|.
CASSLVGSYNEQFF
TGTGCCAGCAGTCTGGTTGGGTCCTACAATGAGCAGTTCTTC
>TRBJ1-2|TRBV19|.|.
CASRLGGLLGYTF
TGTGCCAGTAGATTGGGGGGGCTACTTGGCTACACCTTC
>TRBJ1-2|TRBV10-3|.|.
CAISVGQGTAGYTF
TGTGCCATCAGTGTTGGTCAGGGGACGGCTGGCTACACCTTC
>TRBJ1-5|TRBV2|few|.
CASSDFGGAHQPQHF
TGTGCCAGCAGTGATTTCGGGGGGGCGCATCAGCCCCAGCATTTT
>TRBJ1-3|TRBV9|.|.
CASNTGFGEGNTIYF
TGTGCCAGCAATACGGGGTTCGGGGAGGGAAACACCATATATTTT
>TRBJ2-5|TRBV7-2|.|TRBD2
CASSRPTSGGGETQYF
TGTGCCAGCAGCCGTCCGACTAGCGGAGGAGGAGAGACCCAGTACTTC
>TRBJ1-1|TRBV6-6|.|TRBD1
CASSVRQGGSEAFF
TGTGCCAGCAGCGTGAGACAGGGGGGGTCTGAAGCTTTCTTT
>TRBJ2-1|TRBV9|.|.
CASSEGTVGVSHEQFF
TGTGCCAGCAGCGAGGGGACGGTTGGGGTGTCGCATGAGCAGTTCTTC
>TRBJ2-2|TRBV28|.|TRBD2
CASSLFGLAGGPGELFF
TGTGCCAGCAGTTTATTTGGACTAGCGGGTGGTCCCGGGGAGCTGTTTTTT
>TRBJ2-1|TRBV25-1|.|.
CASSEFTGQALGDEQFF
TGTGCCAGCAGTGAATTCACGGGACAAGCCTTGGGCGATGAGCAGTTCTTC
>TRBJ2-2|TRBV5-1|.|.
CASSLAGKNTGELFF
TGCGCCAGCAGCTTGGCGGGGAAAAACACCGGGGAGCTGTTTTTT
>TRBJ1-2|TRBV25-1|.|TRBD1
CASSGGQESNYGYTF
TGTGCCAGCAGTGGGGGACAGGAGTCTAACTATGGCTACACCTTC
>TRBJ2-2|TRBV25-1|once|TRBD1
CASSAPDRANTGELFF
TGTGCCAGCAGTGCCCCGGACAGGGCGAACACCGGGGAGCTGTTTTTT
>TRBJ1-1|TRBV27|.|TRBD1
CASSPRQGTTFF
TGTGCCAGCAGTCCAAGACAGGGTACGACTTTCTTT
>TRBJ1-1|TRBV27|.|.
CASQPQTAMNTEAFF
TGTGCCAGCCAGCCTCAGACAGCCATGAACACTGAAGCTTTCTTT
>TRBJ1-2|TRBV5-5|.|.
CASSLSANYGYTF
TGTGCCAGCAGCTTGTCGGCTAACTATGGCTACACCTTC
>TRBJ2-3|TRBV18|.|.
CASSRGTDTQYF
TGTGCCAGCTCAAGAGGCACAGATACGCAGTATTTT
>TRBJ1-1|TRBV19|.|.
CASSIGPSTGWAEAFF
TGTGCCAGTAGTATAGGTCCATCAACAGGGTGGGCTGAAGCTTTCTTT
>TRBJ2-1|TRBV5-1|.|TRBD1
CASSSAGGPLYEQFF
TGCGCCAGCAGCTCCGCAGGGGGCCCGCTGTATGAGCAGTTCTTC